Given below is one TCR beta chain in context. The CDR3 is 14 amino acids. Germline values: CDR1 MNHNY, CDR2 SVGAGI (reference sequence). With 5 bases removed from V and 3 bases from J, the gap between germline ends came to 11 bases. Measured with immunoSEQ multiplex PCR; TCRdb has only the in-frame clones, and not every one. Of 36,000 or so clones listed, approximately 89% are singletons. These data originate in a study of T cell changes during pregnancy in multiple sclerosis. The source is a female donor with multiple sclerosis, enrolled in a pregnancy study. The sample consisted of CD8+ T cells from peripheral blood mononuclear cells, taken in the third trimester of pregnancy. The chain combines TRBV6-6 with TRBJ1-5, with D maybe TRBD1 (5 bases). CDR3 bases: TGTGCCAGCAGTAGACGGGGGGACAATCAGCCCCAGCATTTT. Translation: CASSRRGDNQPQHF.